This is a list of T cell receptor beta chains from one sample in a study of beta chain features in type 1 diabetes. Generated by immunoSEQ multiplex PCR, the TCRdb table keeps only in-frame clones and is missing some. This sample has 350,000 to 400,000 clones, with over 9.5% found just once. Sequencing was performed on naive CD4+ T cells from blood. These receptors were obtained from a woman younger than 35 with type 1 diabetes. The CDR3 runs from the conserved cysteine through the conserved F or W. D genes are given only for firm matches. Only some rows state a clone size, as once, few, many or a class for expanded clones.

D: TRBD2; J: TRBJ2-2; V: TRBV11-3; size: NA; DNA: TGTGCCAGCGCCCAGCGGGACTTCGGCGGGGAGCTGTTTTTT; CDR3: CASAQRDFGGELFF
D: NA; J: TRBJ1-2; V: TRBV7-2; size: NA; DNA: TGTGCCAGCAGCCGCCTTAGCGGCTTGTCGGGGGGCTACACCTTC; CDR3: CASSRLSGLSGGYTF
D: TRBD2; J: TRBJ2-7; V: TRBV9; size: few; DNA: TGTGCCAGCAGCGTATTTGCGGGGGGCTCCTACGAGCAGTACTTC; CDR3: CASSVFAGGSYEQYF
D: NA; J: TRBJ1-2; V: TRBV19; size: few; DNA: TGTGCCAGTAGTATCGGTCAGGGAAGTAACTATGGCTACACCTTC; CDR3: CASSIGQGSNYGYTF
D: NA; J: TRBJ1-5; V: TRBV11-2; size: few; DNA: TGTGCCAGCAGCCCCCGCCCCGGGGAGCCCCAGCATTTT; CDR3: CASSPRPGEPQHF
D: NA; J: TRBJ2-7; V: TRBV10-3; size: NA; DNA: TGTGCCATCAGTGTAGGGGAAACCTACGAGCAGTACTTC; CDR3: CAISVGETYEQYF
D: NA; J: TRBJ1-2; V: TRBV28; size: NA; DNA: TGTGCCAGCAGTCCGCGCAAACTAGGATATGGCTACACCTTC; CDR3: CASSPRKLGYGYTF
D: TRBD2; J: TRBJ2-7; V: TRBV4-1; size: NA; DNA: TGCGCCAGCAGCCAAGAGGGACTAGCGGGATACGGCTACGAGCAGTACTTC; CDR3: CASSQEGLAGYGYEQYF
D: TRBD2; J: TRBJ2-3; V: TRBV5-6; size: NA; DNA: TGTGCCAGCAGCTTGTATCCTAGCGGTACAGATACGCAGTATTTT; CDR3: CASSLYPSGTDTQYF
D: TRBD1; J: TRBJ2-2; V: TRBV7-8; size: NA; DNA: TGTGCCAGCAGCGCGGGACAGGGGAACACCGGGGAGCTGTTTTTT; CDR3: CASSAGQGNTGELFF
D: TRBD1; J: TRBJ2-1; V: TRBV29-1; size: few; DNA: TGCAGCGTTGAAATCGGTGGGACAGGGACAAGCAATGAGCAGTTCTTC; CDR3: CSVEIGGTGTSNEQFF
D: NA; J: TRBJ2-2; V: TRBV15; size: NA; DNA: TGTGCCACCAGGCGAATCCTGAACACCGGGGAGCTGTTTTTT; CDR3: CATRRILNTGELFF
D: TRBD2; J: TRBJ2-3; V: TRBV7-9; size: few; DNA: TGTGCCAGCAGCCTACGAAGAACTAGCGGTTACACAGATACGCAGTATTTT; CDR3: CASSLRRTSGYTDTQYF
D: NA; J: TRBJ2-7; V: TRBV5-1; size: few; DNA: TGCGCCAGCAGCTTGGTGACAGGGACTTCCTACGAGCAGTACTTC; CDR3: CASSLVTGTSYEQYF
D: TRBD2; J: TRBJ2-5; V: TRBV25-1; size: few; DNA: TGTGCCAGCGCCAGCGGGGGGCTGGAGACCCAGTACTTC; CDR3: CASASGGLETQYF
D: TRBD2; J: TRBJ2-5; V: TRBV11-2; size: few; DNA: TGTGCCAGCAGCCCCCCCCTCAGCGGGAGTGACTTC; CDR3: CASSPPLSGSDF
D: NA; J: TRBJ2-7; V: TRBV28; size: few; DNA: TGTGCCAGCAGGTGGGGCCCCGACTACGAGCAGTACTTC; CDR3: CASRWGPDYEQYF
D: TRBD2; J: TRBJ2-7; V: TRBV10-3; size: NA; DNA: TGTGCCATCAGTGAGTGGACTAGCGGGAGCCACCACGAGCAGTACTTC; CDR3: CAISEWTSGSHHEQYF
D: NA; J: TRBJ2-1; V: TRBV9; size: few; DNA: TGTGCCAGCAGCGTAGGTGAGGGAGCTCGTGGCGCTGAGCAGTTCTTC; CDR3: CASSVGEGARGAEQFF
D: TRBD1; J: TRBJ1-5; V: TRBV7-2; size: few; DNA: TGTGCCAGCAGCCAGACAGGGGTCCAGCCCCAGCATTTT; CDR3: CASSQTGVQPQHF
D: NA; J: TRBJ2-1; V: TRBV9; size: few; DNA: TGTGCCAGCAGCGCCAAGAGCTTTCGATATAATGAGCAGTTCTTC; CDR3: CASSAKSFRYNEQFF
D: NA; J: TRBJ1-1; V: TRBV6-6; size: few; DNA: TGTGCCAGCACCACTAATCAGGGGTACACTGAAGCTTTCTTT; CDR3: CASTTNQGYTEAFF
D: TRBD2; J: TRBJ2-5; V: TRBV5-4; size: NA; DNA: TGTGCCAGCAGCTTGGCGGGGGGGCCGGAGACCCAGTACTTC; CDR3: CASSLAGGPETQYF
D: TRBD1; J: TRBJ1-1; V: TRBV5-6; size: few; DNA: TGTGCCAGCAGCTTGGGCACAGGGGGCCCGAACACTGAAGCTTTCTTT; CDR3: CASSLGTGGPNTEAFF
D: NA; J: TRBJ2-3; V: TRBV28; size: few; DNA: TGTGCCATGTACGACCCTAGGCTGCGCGATACGCAGTATTTT; CDR3: CAMYDPRLRDTQYF
D: NA; J: TRBJ1-1; V: TRBV4-2; size: NA; DNA: TGTGCCAGCAGCTTTGAGACAGAGAACACTGAAGCTTTCTTT; CDR3: CASSFETENTEAFF
D: NA; J: TRBJ1-5; V: TRBV4-2; size: few; DNA: TGTGCCAGCAGCCAAGATTCAGGGCCCCAGCATTTT; CDR3: CASSQDSGPQHF
D: TRBD2; J: TRBJ2-7; V: TRBV7-8; size: few; DNA: TGTGCCAGCATCCTGACTAGCGCCGCCTACGAGCAGTACTTC; CDR3: CASILTSAAYEQYF
D: TRBD2; J: TRBJ2-1; V: TRBV7-3; size: NA; DNA: TGTGCCAGCAGTTCCGGGACTAGCCGCAATGAGCAGTTCTTC; CDR3: CASSSGTSRNEQFF
D: NA; J: TRBJ1-5; V: TRBV19; size: NA; DNA: TGTGCCAGTAGCACTCTACCGACGAGGAATCAGCCCCAGCATTTT; CDR3: CASSTLPTRNQPQHF
D: TRBD1; J: TRBJ2-6; V: TRBV7-2; size: few; DNA: TGTGCCAGCAGCTCCGGGCGGGGACAGGTCTTGTCTGGGGCCAACGTCCTGACTTTC; CDR3: CASSSGRGQVLSGANVLTF
D: TRBD2; J: TRBJ2-3; V: TRBV19; size: few; DNA: TGTGCCAGTAGTCTCCAAACTAGCGGGGGTCCGGATACGCAGTATTTT; CDR3: CASSLQTSGGPDTQYF
D: TRBD1; J: TRBJ1-2; V: TRBV2; size: few; DNA: TGTGCCAGCAGTGGACAGGGATCCTATGGCTACACCTTC; CDR3: CASSGQGSYGYTF
D: TRBD2; J: TRBJ2-5; V: TRBV7-2; size: few; DNA: TGTGCCAGCAGCTCCGCCGGGACTAGCGTCCGGGAGACCCAGTACTTC; CDR3: CASSSAGTSVRETQYF
D: NA; J: TRBJ2-7; V: TRBV10-3; size: NA; DNA: TGTGCCATCAGTGACGGGACAACCGACGAGCAGTACTTC; CDR3: CAISDGTTDEQYF
D: NA; J: TRBJ2-7; V: TRBV7-9; size: few; DNA: TGTGCCAGCAGCTTATACGACAGGATAACCGAGCAGTACTTC; CDR3: CASSLYDRITEQYF
D: TRBD1; J: TRBJ2-7; V: TRBV6-5; size: NA; DNA: TGTGCCAGCAGTTACTCGGGACAGGGGTACGAGCAGTACTTC; CDR3: CASSYSGQGYEQYF
D: TRBD2; J: TRBJ2-1; V: TRBV9; size: NA; DNA: TGTGCCAGCAGCGTAAGCGGGGGAAACTACAATGAGCAGTTCTTC; CDR3: CASSVSGGNYNEQFF
D: NA; J: TRBJ2-3; V: TRBV14; size: NA; DNA: TGTGCCAGCAGCCGGGATTGGGGGACTAGCACAGATACGCAGTATTTT; CDR3: CASSRDWGTSTDTQYF
D: TRBD1; J: TRBJ1-6; V: TRBV5-1; size: NA; DNA: TGCGCCAGCCGAACAACGACAGGGGTAGAGTCACCCCTCCACTTT; CDR3: CASRTTTGVESPLHF
D: NA; J: TRBJ2-7; V: TRBV29-1; size: NA; DNA: TGCAGCGTTCGTGAGACAACCGGAGAGCAGTACTTC; CDR3: CSVRETTGEQYF
D: NA; J: TRBJ1-3; V: TRBV30; size: NA; DNA: TGTGCCTGGAGCATGTCCACAGGCGGAAACACCATATATTTT; CDR3: CAWSMSTGGNTIYF
D: TRBD1; J: TRBJ1-5; V: TRBV19; size: NA; DNA: TGTGCCAGTAGCTCCAGGGGGTTGAGCAATCAGCCCCAGCATTTT; CDR3: CASSSRGLSNQPQHF
D: NA; J: TRBJ1-1; V: TRBV9; size: NA; DNA: TGTGCCAGCAGCGGTGCCGGGGGGCGCGGAGCTTTCTTT; CDR3: CASSGAGGRGAFF
D: TRBD1; J: TRBJ2-7; V: TRBV5-1; size: NA; DNA: TGCGCCAGCAGCGGGACAGGGTACTACGAGCAGTACTTC; CDR3: CASSGTGYYEQYF
D: NA; J: TRBJ2-3; V: TRBV7-3; size: NA; DNA: TGTGCCAGCAGCACCCGGGACTCCACGCAGTATTTT; CDR3: CASSTRDSTQYF
D: TRBD1; J: TRBJ2-7; V: TRBV4-1; size: NA; DNA: TGCGCCAGCAGCCAACCCCGGGACAGGGTACAGGACTTC; CDR3: CASSQPRDRVQDF
D: TRBD1; J: TRBJ2-7; V: TRBV30; size: NA; DNA: TGTGCCTGGAACAGGGGGCTAGCGCACGAGCAGTACTTC; CDR3: CAWNRGLAHEQYF
D: NA; J: TRBJ2-7; V: TRBV7-9; size: few; DNA: TGTGCCAGCAGCTCACAATACGAGCAGTACTTC; CDR3: CASSSQYEQYF
D: NA; J: TRBJ2-5; V: TRBV7-2; size: NA; DNA: TGTGCCAGCAGCTTAAGTGCTGTTGGCTCGGAGACCCAGTACTTC; CDR3: CASSLSAVGSETQYF
D: TRBD2; J: TRBJ2-1; V: TRBV5-1; size: NA; DNA: TGCGCCAGCAGACACAGCGGGAGCCCAAATGAGCAGTTCTTC; CDR3: CASRHSGSPNEQFF
D: TRBD2; J: TRBJ2-3; V: TRBV5-4; size: NA; DNA: TGTGCCAGCAAGATCAGCGGGGGGAGCACAGATACGCAGTATTTT; CDR3: CASKISGGSTDTQYF
D: TRBD2; J: TRBJ2-7; V: TRBV9; size: NA; DNA: TGTGCCAGCAGCGTAGAGCCCAGCGGGAGGGGTGCCCCCTACGAGCAGTACTTC; CDR3: CASSVEPSGRGAPYEQYF
D: NA; J: TRBJ2-1; V: TRBV5-1; size: NA; DNA: TGTGCCAGCAGCTTCTTCTCCTACAATGAGCAGTTCTTC; CDR3: CASSFFSYNEQFF
D: TRBD1; J: TRBJ2-7; V: TRBV30; size: NA; DNA: TGTGCCTGGAGTGTAAGGGGGCGCGAGCAGTACTTC; CDR3: CAWSVRGREQYF
D: NA; J: TRBJ2-3; V: TRBV27; size: NA; DNA: TGTGCCAGCAGTTTAGGAGCGTCTTACACAGATACGCAGTATTTT; CDR3: CASSLGASYTDTQYF
D: TRBD2; J: TRBJ2-1; V: TRBV2; size: NA; DNA: TGTGCCAGCAGGGTGACTAGCGGGGCCAACAATGAGCAGTTCTTC; CDR3: CASRVTSGANNEQFF
D: NA; J: TRBJ2-7; V: TRBV28; size: few; DNA: TGTGCCAGCAGCCGCGGGGACGGAACCTACGAGCAGTACTTC; CDR3: CASSRGDGTYEQYF